The 27 T cell receptor beta chains reported below all come from one sample, sequenced in a study of post-analysis software for immune sequencing data. Study-wide results and limits: TRBV segments more frequent in patients than in controls numbered about five and included TRBV5-6, TRBV5-1 and TRBV20-1.

Libraries were made from TCR beta cDNA, and they carried unique molecular identifiers. From the PCR reads, TCRdb called clonotypes with MiXCR, one entry per CDR3 protein. The sample yields some 700,000 distinct CDR3 sequences, 59% seen once. Their specific antigens are unknown. Material: blood. Receptors were obtained from a girl aged 2-10 years with multiple sclerosis.

The table lists this clonotype with a count of one. V is TRBV6-2 or TRBV6-3 and J is TRBJ2-5; maybe TRBD2 (6 bases). V lost 2 bases and J lost 2, with 18 bases in between. The CDR3 spans 17 residues. Per germline, CDR1 MNHEY and CDR2 SVGEGT. CDR3 nucleotides: TGTGCCAGCAGTTACCCAGACCTAGCGATCCATCAAGAGACCCAGTACTTC. Translated: CASSYPDLAIHQETQYF.

This chain joins TRBV5-1 and TRBJ2-3; 10 bases are shared with TRBD2. Germline trimming cut 2 bases from V and 0 bases from J; bases unmatched to any gene: 6. The germline V gene encodes CDR1 SGHRS and CDR2 YFSETQ. CDR3 length equals 17 residues. This CDR3 reads CASSFTGTSESTDTQYF. The CDR3 nucleotides are TGCGCCAGCAGCTTTACCGGGACTAGCGAAAGCACAGATACGCAGTATTTT.

The V and J genes are TRBV28 and TRBJ2-6; D ambiguous. V was shortened by 6 bases and J by 3 bases, with 21 bases between the two germline ends. Germline CDR1 reads MDHEN; CDR2 reads SYDVKM. The CDR3 loop spans 18 amino acids. This CDR3 reads CASSALGPRLGGANVLTF. The CDR3 DNA reads TGTGCCAGCAGCGCGCTCGGGCCCCGCCTGGGTGGGGCCAACGTCCTGACTTTC.

The chain joins TRBV20-1 to TRBJ2-1; 8 nucleotides align to TRBD1. V gave up 3 bases and J gave up 9 bases; unmatched junction bases: 7. The germline V gene encodes CDR1 DFQATT and CDR2 SNEGSKA (reference sequence). The CDR3 has 13 residues. CDR3 loop: CSASGTGTGEQFF. DNA of the CDR3: TGCAGTGCTAGCGGTACGGGGACAGGTGAGCAGTTCTTC.

The chain links TRBV5-1 to TRBJ2-5, with D perhaps TRBD2 (5 bases). The V gene's germline CDR1 is SGHRS and CDR2 YFSETQ. Trimming took 7 bases from V and 0 from J, leaving 10 bases between them. This CDR3 comprises 13 residues. The CDR3 sequence: CASAPGDQETQYF. The DNA of the CDR3 is TGCGCCAGCGCCCCCGGGGACCAAGAGACCCAGTACTTC.

The gene calls are TRBV18 and TRBJ2-1; D unclear. V gave up 1 base and J gave up 5 bases, with 3 bases separating them. The CDR3 runs 12 residues. CDR1 KGHSH and CDR2 LQKENI come from the germline V gene. CDR3 sequence: CASSPQNNEQFF. The DNA for the CDR3 is TGTGCCAGCTCACCACAGAACAATGAGCAGTTCTTC.

CDR3 in amino acids: CASSYGQAARGLNTGELFF. CDR3 in DNA: TGTGCCAGCAGCTACGGGCAGGCCGCCCGGGGGTTGAACACCGGGGAGCTGTTTTTT. This chain joins TRBV7-2 and TRBJ2-2, with D perhaps matching TRBD2 (6 bases). CDR1 is SGHTA, CDR2 FQGNSA, per germline. The CDR3 has 19 residues. The V gene lost 4 bases and the J gene lost 1 base, with 22 bases spanning the gap.

The chain links TRBV5-6 to TRBJ2-1; D is unresolved. Deletions cut 4 bases from V and 0 bases from J, with 14 bases between. Germline assignment: CDR1 SGHDT and CDR2 YYEEEE. The CDR3 is 16 residues long. The CDR3 protein is CASSLPLRSSYNEQFF. DNA of the CDR3: TGTGCCAGCAGCCTTCCCCTGCGGAGCTCCTACAATGAGCAGTTCTTC.

The chain links TRBV29-1 to TRBJ2-5; TRBD1 matches 11 bases. The junction had 9 bases not matched to a gene; V was cut back by 4 bases and J by 2 bases. The CDR3 runs to 16 residues. Germline values: CDR1 SQVTM, CDR2 ANQGSEA. For the CDR3, the DNA is TGCAGCGTTGGTGCCCAGGACAGGGGGCAACAAGAGACCCAGTACTTC. Residues: CSVGAQDRGQQETQYF.

The chain links TRBV5-6 to TRBJ2-1; possibly TRBD2 for D (6 bases). The J call is in doubt because the DNA end fits TRBJ2-7 better. Germline CDR1 reads SGHDT; CDR2 reads YYEEEE. This CDR3 is 16 amino acids long. CDR3 coding DNA: TGTGCCAGCAGCTTGGTCTGGGGAGGCTCCTACAATGAGCAGTACTTC. Its protein product is CASSLVWGGSYNEQYF.

The table lists this clonotype with a few counts. The chain combines TRBV25-1 with TRBJ1-6; D unresolved. Deletions cut 5 bases from V and 0 bases from J, with 8 bases between. The CDR3 is 15 amino acids. CDR1 and CDR2 (germline): MGHDK, SYGVNS. DNA for the CDR3: TGTGCCAGCAGTCCCACTAGCTCCTATAATTCACCCCTCCACTTT. It specifies CASSPTSSYNSPLHF.

V is TRBV6-2 or TRBV6-3 and J is TRBJ2-5; possible D gene TRBD1, 6 bases. The length of the CDR3 is 15 residues. V gave up 4 bases and J gave up 2 bases, with 14 bases separating them. Per the germline V gene, CDR1 is MNHEY and CDR2 is SVGEGT. CDR3 amino acids: CASSSIYRDQETQYF. The CDR3 coding sequence is TGTGCCAGCAGTTCTATATACAGGGATCAAGAGACCCAGTACTTC.

V is TRBV7-2 and J is TRBJ2-5; 10 nucleotides match TRBD1. The length of the CDR3 is 16 residues. Germline assignment: CDR1 SGHTA and CDR2 FQGNSA. J lost 5 bases, V lost 0 bases, and 6 bases had no gene match. In DNA, the CDR3 is TGTGCCAGCAGCTTAGCGCAGGGACAGGGGTGGGAGACCCAGTACTTC. This codes for CASSLAQGQGWETQYF.

V gene TRBV5-1 combines with J gene TRBJ2-1, with TRBD2 identical over 7 bases. CDR1 and CDR2 from the germline V gene are SGHRS and YFSETQ. There are 16 residues in the CDR3. Trimming took 0 bases from V and 7 from J; bases not matched to a gene: 10. CDR3 in DNA: TGCGCCAGCAGCTTGGAGAGGCGAGCGGGGATGAATGAGCAGTTCTTC. It is translated as CASSLERRAGMNEQFF.

The rearrangement uses TRBV11-1 and TRBJ2-6; a weak D match, TRBD2 (6 bases). The germline V gene encodes CDR1 SGHAT and CDR2 FQDESV (reference sequence). The CDR3 is 15 residues long. The ends were cut back, 6 bases at V and 1 base at J, with 10 bases in the middle. CDR3 sequence: CASRAGTSGANVLTF. The CDR3 DNA follows: TGTGCCAGCAGGGCCGGGACTTCTGGGGCCAACGTCCTGACTTTC.

The sample holds one count of this clonotype. This CDR3 reads CASSLVQGSSYTF. The CDR3 DNA is TGTGCCAGCAGCTTGGTGCAGGGGAGTAGCTACACCTTC. This chain joins TRBV5-5 and TRBJ1-2, with D possibly matching TRBD1 (6 bases). CDR1 is SGHKS, CDR2 YYEKEE, per germline (reference sequence). The CDR3 length is 13 residues. Trimming removed 0 bases from V and 9 bases from J, with 12 bases in between. The whole variable domain, remainder taken from reference TRBV5-5 and TRBJ1-2, is DAGVTQSPTHLIKTRGQQVTLRCSPISGHKSVSWYQQVLGQGPQFIFQYYEKEERGRGNFPDRFSARQFPNYSSELNVNALLLGDSALYLCASSLVQGSSYTFGSGTRLTVV.

The chain joins TRBV11-3 to TRBJ1-1; D is uncertain. Germline CDR1 and CDR2: SGHNT and YENEEA. This CDR3 is 12 amino acids long. Trimming stripped 5 bases from V and 4 bases from J, with 8 bases between. CDR3 DNA: TGTGCCAGCAGCAGACACGGCACTGAAGCTTTCTTT. Protein product: CASSRHGTEAFF.

The V gene is TRBV20-1, the J gene TRBJ1-4; TRBD1 matches at 8 bases. V gave up 7 bases and J gave up 8 bases; unmatched junction bases: 9. The CDR3 length is 13 residues. The germline gives CDR1 DFQATT, CDR2 SNEGSKA (reference sequence). CDR3 in amino acids: CSVKDRVGEKLFF. In DNA, the CDR3 is TGCAGTGTCAAGGACAGGGTAGGGGAAAAACTGTTTTTT.

The chain couples TRBV10-3 to TRBJ2-1; the match to TRBD1 covers 10 bases. The junction had 7 bases not matched to a gene; V was cut back by 5 bases and J by 6 bases. The CDR3 totals 15 residues. The germline gives CDR1 ENHRY, CDR2 SYGVKD. CDR3 nucleotide sequence: TGTGCCATCAGTTCCGGGACAGGGGTCAGCAATGAGCAGTTCTTC. Translation gives CAISSGTGVSNEQFF.

The chain employs TRBV7-9 and TRBJ1-1, with D uncertain. Germline V gene lookup returns CDR1 SEHNR and CDR2 FQNEAQ (reference sequence). Trimming shortened V by 4 bases and J by 3 bases, and 12 bases separated the two germline ends. The CDR3 extends over 14 amino acids. Here the CDR3 DNA reads TGTGCCAGCAGCTCAAACCCTACGGACACTGAAGCTTTCTTT. Amino acid sequence: CASSSNPTDTEAFF.

V gene TRBV10-2 combines with J gene TRBJ2-2, with 9 bases that match TRBD1. Germline V gene sequence: CDR1 WSHSY, CDR2 SAAADI. CDR3 length equals 15 residues. J was trimmed by 6 bases and V by 7 bases; bases with no gene match: 9. Here the CDR3 DNA reads TGCGCCAGCAACTTTCGGACAGGGGAGGCCGGGGAGCTGTTTTTT. Its translation is CASNFRTGEAGELFF.

This clonotype came up a few times. The rearrangement links TRBV6-6 to TRBJ1-2; 10 nucleotides align to TRBD1. Germline lookup yields CDR1 MNHNY and CDR2 SVGAGI (reference sequence). The CDR3 sequence is 12 residues long. The ends lost 8 bases at V and 5 bases at J; junction bases unmatched: 2. CDR3 sequence (DNA): TGTGCCAGCGGACAGGGGGGGTATGGCTACACCTTC. Translated: CASGQGGYGYTF.

The table lists this clonotype with a count of one. The chain is built from TRBV5-6 and TRBJ2-3, with 7 bases lining up with TRBD2. CDR3 length equals 15 residues. The germline gives CDR1 SGHDT, CDR2 YYEEEE. With V trimmed by 1 base and J by 6 bases, 8 bases remained unmatched. The CDR3: CASSLRLAEEDTQYF. CDR3 bases: TGTGCCAGCAGCTTGAGGCTAGCGGAAGAGGATACGCAGTATTTT.

The chain carries TRBV7-9 and TRBJ2-1; possibly TRBD1 or TRBD2 for D (7 bases each). CDR1 SEHNR and CDR2 FQNEAQ come from the germline V gene (reference sequence). This CDR3 has 15 residues. Deletions cut 5 bases from V and 8 bases from J, with 19 bases between. CDR3 nucleotide sequence: TGTGCCAGCAGCCTGTTTACGCAGGGGGGGCATGAGCAGTTCTTC. It specifies CASSLFTQGGHEQFF.

This chain uses TRBV9 with TRBJ2-1; the match to TRBD2 covers 14 bases. Germline CDR1 reads SGDLS; CDR2 reads YYNGEE. Trimming took 2 bases from V and 6 from J; bases not matched to a gene: 4. The length of the CDR3 is 16 residues. CDR3 protein: CASSVAGTSGSNEQFF. As DNA, the CDR3 is TGTGCCAGCAGCGTTGCCGGGACTAGCGGGAGCAATGAGCAGTTCTTC.

The J gene is TRBJ1-1, the V gene TRBV20-1, with D uncertain. Per germline, CDR1 DFQATT and CDR2 SNEGSKA (reference sequence). CDR3 length: 15 amino acids. Between the trimmed V and J ends, which lost 3 bases and 0 bases, there was a span of 14 bases. In DNA, the CDR3 is TGCAGTGCTAGTTTCATGCAGACAATGAACACTGAAGCTTTCTTT. Protein sequence: CSASFMQTMNTEAFF.

The rearrangement links TRBV14 to TRBJ2-7; unclear D gene. Germline loops: CDR1 SGHDN, CDR2 FVKESK. This CDR3 is built from 12 residues. With 4 bases removed from V and 7 bases from J, the gap between germline ends came to 11 bases. DNA for the CDR3: TGTGCCAGCAGCCCGCCGGGCCTTGAGCAGTACTTC. Protein sequence: CASSPPGLEQYF. Combining the CDR3 with reference TRBV14 and TRBJ2-7 gives the whole variable domain EAGVTQFPSHSVIEKGQTVTLRCDPISGHDNLYWYRRVMGKEIKFLLHFVKESKQDESGMPNNRFLAERTGGTYSTLKVQPAELEDSGVYFCASSPPGLEQYFGPGTRLTVT.